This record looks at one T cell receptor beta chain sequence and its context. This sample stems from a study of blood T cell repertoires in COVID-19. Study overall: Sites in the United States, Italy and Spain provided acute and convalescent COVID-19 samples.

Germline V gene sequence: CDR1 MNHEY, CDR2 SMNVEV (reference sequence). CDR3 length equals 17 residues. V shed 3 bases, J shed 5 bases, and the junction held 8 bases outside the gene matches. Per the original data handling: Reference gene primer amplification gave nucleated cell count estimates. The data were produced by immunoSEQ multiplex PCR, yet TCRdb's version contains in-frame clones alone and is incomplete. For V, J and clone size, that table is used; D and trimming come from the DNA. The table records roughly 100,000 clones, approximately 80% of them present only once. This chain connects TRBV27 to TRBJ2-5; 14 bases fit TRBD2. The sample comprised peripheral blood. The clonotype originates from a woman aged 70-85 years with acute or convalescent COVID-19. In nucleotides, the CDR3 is TGTGCCAGCAGTTTTTCGGGACTAGCGGGGGCCCGGGAGACCCAGTACTTC. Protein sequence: CASSFSGLAGARETQYF.